This TCR beta chain emerged from a study of blood T cell repertoires in COVID-19. Overall study: The United States, Italy and Spain provided the acute and convalescent COVID-19 samples. The analysed material was cDNA or gDNA that came from T cells, B-cell-depleted T cells, or PBMCs.

The germline V and J ends were trimmed by 7 bases and 8 bases, with 18 bases remaining between them. Germline V CDR1 and CDR2: SGDLS, YYNGEE. The CDR3 extends over 13 amino acids. Original handling: Scientists estimated how many nucleated cells there were by amplifying reference gene primers. Repertoires were generated with immunoSEQ multiplex PCR, while TCRdb's copy carries only in-frame clones and drops some. For V, J and clone size, that table is used; D and trimming come from the DNA. The sample includes under 20,000 clones, over 80% of them seen just once. V usage is TRBV9 and J usage is TRBJ1-2, with D uncertain. Sequencing input: peripheral blood. The clonotype was recovered from a human donor in a cohort sampled during active COVID-19. The donor label of this sample is uncertain. The CDR3 is CASGLGPSGGYTF. As DNA, the CDR3 is TGTGCCAGCGGACTAGGGCCTTCGGGGGGCTACACCTTC.